The 30 T cell receptor beta chains in this list originate from one sample, sequenced in a study of cytomegalovirus exposure and HLA in healthy donors. 13 Jbeta primers and 60 Vbeta primers were used for the PCR. Produced via immunoSEQ multiplex PCR; TCRdb's table is partial and in-frame only. The sample includes approximately 180,000 clones, under 80% of them seen just once. The specimen was PBMCs. All receptors come from a human donor in good health.

The rearrangement joins TRBV11-2 to TRBJ2-7; tentatively, D is TRBD1 (6 bases). V lost 0 bases and J 0 bases, leaving 15 bases between the germline ends. Looked up from germline, CDR1 is SGHAT and CDR2 is FQNNGV. This CDR3 comprises 17 residues. CDR3 nucleotides: TGTGCCAGCAGCTTAGATTCTGGGGGCCACATCTCCTACGAGCAGTACTTC. The encoded protein is CASSLDSGGHISYEQYF.

The chain has TRBV6-5 and TRBJ2-7, with a tentative D call TRBD1 (5 bases). The length of the CDR3 is 16 residues. The V end lost 0 bases, the J end lost 0 bases, and 12 bases lay between the germline ends. The germline CDR1 and CDR2 sequences are MNHEY and SVGAGI. CDR3 sequence (DNA): TGTGCCAGCAGTTACTCCAGGGTTTCGGACTCCTACGAGCAGTACTTC. Protein: CASSYSRVSDSYEQYF.

The J gene is TRBJ2-1, the V gene TRBV7-2; 9 positions agree with TRBD1. Per the germline V gene, CDR1 is SGHTA and CDR2 is FQGNSA. The J segment lost 4 bases and the V segment lost 5 bases, leaving 6 bases of the junction unmatched. The length of the CDR3 is 15 residues. CDR3 sequence (DNA): TGTGCCAGCAGCCACCGGGACAGGGCGTACAATGAGCAGTTCTTC. Translated, it gives CASSHRDRAYNEQFF.

The rearrangement uses TRBV2 and TRBJ2-7, with D uncertain. V was clipped by 6 bases and J by 6 bases, with 9 bases between them. Germline values: CDR1 SNHLY, CDR2 FYNNEI. This CDR3 region has 11 residues. CDR3 in DNA: TGTGCCAGCAGGAGTAGCAGCGAGCAGTACTTC. It encodes CASRSSSEQYF.

The chain couples TRBV18 to TRBJ1-2; 10 positions match TRBD1. Germline V lookup: CDR1 KGHSH, CDR2 LQKENI. The CDR3 has 14 residues. V was clipped by 3 bases and J by 7 bases; unmatched bases: 5. CDR3 DNA sequence: TGTGCCAGCTCACCGGGGACAGGGGCTTCTGGCTACACCTTC. Protein product: CASSPGTGASGYTF.

This chain uses TRBV29-1 with TRBJ1-1; 7 bases match TRBD1. Trimming at V came to 4 bases and at J to 0 bases, leaving 5 bases not matched to a gene. Germline values: CDR1 SQVTM, CDR2 ANQGSEA. The CDR3 consists of 14 residues. The CDR3 DNA follows: TGCAGCGTTGCCCCTGGACAGGTGAACACTGAAGCTTTCTTT. Translation: CSVAPGQVNTEAFF.

The chain employs TRBV5-4 and TRBJ2-1, with 8 bases matching TRBD2. Germline V gene data show CDR1 as SGHNT and CDR2 as YYREEE (reference sequence). V lost 4 bases and J lost 5; bases outside the gene matches: 8. There are 15 residues in the CDR3. CDR3 DNA: TGTGCCAGCAGCGGGAGACTAGCGATCCACAATGAGCAGTTCTTC. Protein sequence: CASSGRLAIHNEQFF.

This clone showed up just once. The chain uses TRBV5-4 and TRBJ2-7; 12 nucleotides agree with TRBD2. J lost 1 base, V lost 0 bases, and 5 bases had no gene match. CDR1 is SGHNT and CDR2 is YYREEE in the germline V gene (reference sequence). The CDR3 sequence is 17 residues long. The CDR3 bases are TGTGCCAGCAGCTTGGACCCTAGCGGGGGGGTTTCCTACGAGCAGTACTTC. It yields the protein CASSLDPSGGVSYEQYF.

The rearrangement joins TRBV5-5 to TRBJ1-6; D possibly corresponds to TRBD1 (6 bases). V lost 1 base, J lost 7 bases, and 15 bases lay in between. CDR1 SGHKS and CDR2 YYEKEE come from the germline V gene (reference sequence). This CDR3 is built from 16 residues. CDR3 amino acids: CASSLSGAYRNSPLHF. For the CDR3, the DNA is TGTGCCAGCAGCTTGTCAGGGGCGTATCGGAATTCACCCCTCCACTTT. Using reference TRBV5-5 and TRBJ1-6 for the parts outside the CDR3, the full variable domain is DAGVTQSPTHLIKTRGQQVTLRCSPISGHKSVSWYQQVLGQGPQFIFQYYEKEERGRGNFPDRFSARQFPNYSSELNVNALLLGDSALYLCASSLSGAYRNSPLHFGNGTRLTVT.

CDR3 sequence (DNA): TGCGCCAGTAGGGACTCCCTCACAGATACGCAGTATTTT. Its translation: CASRDSLTDTQYF. The genes are TRBV4-1 and TRBJ2-3, with a weak D call TRBD2 (6 bases). Germline-derived CDR1 and CDR2 are MGHRA and YSYEKL. There are 13 residues in the CDR3. Trimming took off 9 bases at V and 2 bases at J, with 12 bases between the two ends.

A remark on this clone: This likely comes from a read error, as the CDR3 has no conserved phenylalanine or tryptophan at its end. The chain combines TRBV13 with TRBJ1-2, with no clear D. Germline CDR1 and CDR2: PRHDT and FYEKMQ (reference sequence). Trimming cost V 5 bases and J 4 bases, with 11 bases left between them. The CDR3 is made up of 13 amino acids. CDR3 loop: CASSRTGGYGYTL. CDR3 nucleotide sequence: TGTGCCAGCAGCCGGACCGGAGGCTATGGCTACACCCTC.

This clone occurred a few times. The genes are TRBV7-9 and TRBJ1-2; 8 bases match TRBD1. Germline values: CDR1 SEHNR, CDR2 FQNEAQ (reference sequence). The CDR3 loop spans 14 amino acids. Trimming took 5 bases from V and 10 from J; bases not matched to a gene: 12. The DNA of the CDR3 is TGTGCCAGCAGCGGAAGGACAGGGTCCCGTGACTACACCTTC. Translation: CASSGRTGSRDYTF.

J is TRBJ1-2 and V is TRBV19; possibly TRBD1 for D (5 bases). Germline V gene data show CDR1 as LNHDA and CDR2 as SQIVND (reference sequence). The CDR3 runs to 13 residues. Trimming took off 1 base at V and 11 bases at J, with 14 bases between the two ends. The CDR3 region has the DNA TGTGCCAGTAGTATAGGGAGGGGAGAGAGATACACCTTC. Translating gives CASSIGRGERYTF. The whole variable domain, filled in from reference TRBV19 and TRBJ1-2, reads DGGITQSPKYLFRKEGQNVTLSCEQNLNHDAMYWYRQDPGQGLRLIYYSQIVNDFQKGDIAEGYSVSREKKESFPLTVTSAQKNPTAFYLCASSIGRGERYTFGSGTRLTVV.

The V and J genes are TRBV6-5 and TRBJ1-5; D is uncertain. This CDR3 contains 13 residues. Per the germline V gene, CDR1 is MNHEY and CDR2 is SVGAGI. V was pared by 4 bases and J by 4 bases, with 8 bases between. The CDR3 here is CASSSLPNQPQHF. CDR3 bases: TGTGCCAGCAGTTCCCTCCCGAATCAGCCCCAGCATTTT.

The chain uses TRBV5-1 and TRBJ2-1; 9 positions match TRBD2. The CDR3 totals 15 residues. J gave up 8 bases and V 3 bases, and 9 bases lay outside the gene matches. Germline V CDR1 and CDR2: SGHRS, YFSETQ. CDR3 residues: CASSSGLASEDEQFF. The CDR3 nucleotides read TGCGCCAGCAGCTCTGGACTAGCGTCGGAGGATGAGCAGTTCTTC.

V and J are TRBV7-2 and TRBJ2-1; TRBD2 agrees at 11 bases. This CDR3 region has 15 residues. Per germline, CDR1 SGHTA and CDR2 FQGNSA. Losses at the gene ends were 3 bases for V and 10 bases for J; bases not matched to a gene: 8. DNA of the CDR3: TGTGCCAGCAGCTTTAGCGGGGGGGCCCAGGGCGAGCAGTTCTTC. It codes for CASSFSGGAQGEQFF.

The chain has TRBV7-9 and TRBJ2-5, with 8 bases identical to TRBD1. The CDR3 totals 14 residues. V shed 4 bases, J shed 6 bases, and the junction held 7 bases outside the gene matches. Germline assignment: CDR1 SEHNR and CDR2 FQNEAQ (reference sequence). The DNA of the CDR3 is TGTGCCAGCAGCTACCGACAGGGGTCACAGACCCAGTACTTC. Its protein product is CASSYRQGSQTQYF. Full variable domain (remainder filled in from reference TRBV7-9 and TRBJ2-5): DTGVSQNPRHKITKRGQNVTFRCDPISEHNRLYWYRQTLGQGPEFLTYFQNEAQLEKSRLLSDRFSAERPKGSFSTLEIQRTEQGDSAMYLCASSYRQGSQTQYFGPGTRLLVL.

The chain carries TRBV10-3 and TRBJ2-7; TRBD2 aligns across 7 bases. Germline V lookup: CDR1 ENHRY, CDR2 SYGVKD. Trimming at V came to 10 bases and at J to 4 bases, leaving 13 bases not matched to a gene. The CDR3 spans 14 residues. CDR3 DNA: TGTGCCAGCAGGAAGACCGGGACTAAGTACGAGCAGTACTTC. Protein: CASRKTGTKYEQYF.

Written as DNA, the CDR3 is TGTGCCAGCAGTGCGCGGGTGCAGTACTTC. It encodes CASSARVQYF. J is TRBJ2-7 and V is TRBV2; the D gene is possibly TRBD2 (5 bases). Trimming took 4 bases from V and 9 from J, leaving 7 bases between them. The CDR3 contains 10 residues. Per the germline V gene, CDR1 is SNHLY and CDR2 is FYNNEI. Full variable domain (rest looked up from reference TRBV2 and TRBJ2-7): EPEVTQTPSHQVTQMGQEVILRCVPISNHLYFYWYRQILGQKVEFLVSFYNNEISEKSEIFDDQFSVERPDGSNFTLKIRSTKLEDSAMYFCASSARVQYFGPGTRLTVT.

This clone was seen just once. The chain uses TRBV19 and TRBJ2-1, with a tentative D call TRBD1 (5 bases). Trimming took off 4 bases at V and 1 base at J, with 20 bases between the two ends. The CDR3 is made up of 18 amino acids. CDR1 and CDR2 from the germline V gene are LNHDA and SQIVND (reference sequence). CDR3 sequence (DNA): TGTGCCAGTAGTAAGGGGCAGGGTCATCTTAATTCCTACAATGAGCAGTTCTTC. It translates to CASSKGQGHLNSYNEQFF.

The rearrangement joins TRBV5-5 to TRBJ2-3; D not certain. Trimming shortened V by 0 bases and J by 0 bases, and 8 bases separated the two germline ends. The CDR3 is made up of 15 amino acids. From germline, CDR1 is SGHKS and CDR2 YYEKEE (reference sequence). The CDR3 sequence: CASSLDSSSTDTQYF. In DNA form, the CDR3 reads TGTGCCAGCAGCTTGGACAGTTCGAGCACAGATACGCAGTATTTT.

The J gene is TRBJ1-5, the V gene TRBV6-1, with 11 nucleotides matching TRBD1. Trimming took 8 bases from V and 6 from J; bases not matched to a gene: 9. Germline V lookup: CDR1 MNHNS, CDR2 SASEGT. CDR3 size: 15 residues. DNA for the CDR3: TGTGCCAGCCAACTCCGGGACAGGGGGATTCAGCCCCAGCATTTT. It is translated as CASQLRDRGIQPQHF.

The CDR3 bases are TGTGCCAGCAGCCCAGAAGCCCTCAGGGGGCCTGAAGCTTTCTTT. Its protein is CASSPEALRGPEAFF. This sequence joins TRBV9 and TRBJ1-1, with TRBD1 matching over 8 bases. J lost 6 bases, V lost 4 bases, and 11 bases had no gene match. CDR3 length equals 15 residues. Germline assignment: CDR1 SGDLS and CDR2 YYNGEE. The full variable domain, rest sourced from reference TRBV9 and TRBJ1-1, is DSGVTQTPKHLITATGQRVTLRCSPRSGDLSVYWYQQSLDQGLQFLIQYYNGEERAKGNILERFSAQQFPDLHSELNLSSLELGDSALYFCASSPEALRGPEAFFGQGTRLTVV.

In its sample, this clone was seen a few times. J is TRBJ2-7 and V is TRBV9, with D perhaps matching TRBD1 (6 bases). Per germline, CDR1 SGDLS and CDR2 YYNGEE. The ends were cut back, 3 bases at V and 6 bases at J, with 19 bases in the middle. The CDR3 extends over 15 amino acids. The CDR3 nucleotides are TGTGCCAGCAGCGCGAGGGGGAACCCAGGGAGCGAGCAGTACTTC. It encodes CASSARGNPGSEQYF.

This chain uses TRBV19 with TRBJ1-5; D is unresolved. In germline, CDR1 is LNHDA, CDR2 SQIVND (reference sequence). The length of the CDR3 is 13 residues. Trimming took off 1 base at V and 4 bases at J, with 5 bases between the two ends. DNA of the CDR3: TGTGCCAGTAGTATAGCCAGGAATCAGCCCCAGCATTTT. Translating it yields CASSIARNQPQHF.

This clone was counted a few times. J is TRBJ2-3 and V is TRBV2; the match to TRBD1 covers 7 bases. Losses at the gene ends were 7 bases for V and 6 bases for J; bases not matched to a gene: 7. This CDR3 has 13 amino acids. Germline V gives CDR1 SNHLY, CDR2 FYNNEI. The CDR3: CASTEGAQDTQYF. The CDR3 coding sequence is TGTGCCAGCACCGAGGGGGCTCAGGATACGCAGTATTTT.

The V and J genes are TRBV5-6 and TRBJ1-6; D not certain. Germline V CDR1 and CDR2: SGHDT, YYEEEE. The CDR3 contains 17 residues. V was clipped by 0 bases and J by 4 bases, with 14 bases between them. The CDR3: CASSLAVGSDYNSPLHF. As DNA, the CDR3 is TGTGCCAGCAGCTTGGCCGTTGGCTCAGATTATAATTCACCCCTCCACTTT.

This clone was observed a few times. The V and J genes are TRBV19 and TRBJ1-5; D call uncertain. Trimming took off 6 bases at V and 0 bases at J, with 12 bases between the two ends. The CDR3 runs to 15 residues. Per germline, CDR1 LNHDA and CDR2 SQIVND (reference sequence). Here the CDR3 reads CASSLSVGSNQPQHF. The CDR3 bases are TGTGCCAGTAGCTTGTCCGTCGGTAGCAATCAGCCCCAGCATTTT.

This clone showed up just once. The J gene is TRBJ2-1, the V gene TRBV19; D not certain. Trimming cost V 3 bases and J 5 bases, with 8 bases left between them. This CDR3 has 13 amino acids. The germline gives CDR1 LNHDA, CDR2 SQIVND (reference sequence). The CDR3 here is CASSISSNNEQFF. CDR3 bases: TGTGCCAGTAGTATCTCCAGTAACAATGAGCAGTTCTTC.

V usage is TRBV11-2 and J usage is TRBJ1-3; D remains ambiguous. The CDR3 spans 16 residues. Germline CDR1 and CDR2: SGHAT and FQNNGV. With 5 bases removed from V and 0 bases from J, the gap between germline ends came to 14 bases. The CDR3 bases are TGTGCCAGCAGCCCGTTAAGTCGGTCCTCTGGAAACACCATATATTTT. Residues: CASSPLSRSSGNTIYF.